Reported below is one T cell receptor (beta chain). The antigen is undetermined. Expressed TCRB transcripts were sequenced because the isolated RNA had all been reverse transcribed beforehand. Profiling relied on immunoSEQ multiplex PCR, and the TCRdb table lists in-frame clones only, not all of them. Here the sample spans 350,000 or so clones, about 20% being singletons. The data stem from a study of beta chain features in type 1 diabetes. Study results and caveats: A greater similarity of naive, central memory and Treg TCRB repertoires was seen among patients than among healthy donors. Whatever favoring of shorter templates PCR might show would apply equally to patients and controls.

The length of the CDR3 is 13 residues. Trimming at V came to 9 bases and at J to 7 bases, leaving 12 bases not matched to a gene. CDR1 and CDR2 (germline): SNHLY, FYNNEI. This receptor was taken from a young woman in good health. The chain employs TRBV2 and TRBJ2-7; 7 bases line up with TRBD2. The specimen was naive CD4+ T cells from blood. DNA of the CDR3: TGTGCCAGTACCACGGCGTGGGGGGGGGAGCAGTACTTC. The encoded protein is CASTTAWGGEQYF.